This TCR beta chain was profiled in a study of blood T cell repertoires in COVID-19. Participants were aged roughly 18 to 100 years from roughly 25 US areas. Only in-frame clones appear in the TCRdb table, and some are missing; sequencing was by immunoSEQ multiplex PCR. The sample carries over 200,000 clones, around 86% recorded once. V was clipped by 3 bases and J by 3 bases, with 14 bases between them. The length of the CDR3 is 14 residues. Germline-derived CDR1 and CDR2 are GTSNPN and SVGIG (reference sequence). The sequence came from a woman between 50 and 59 years old with acute COVID-19. This chain links TRBV30 with TRBJ1-2; no clear D gene. Sequencing was done on a sample of PBMCs or T cells enriched from blood (not recorded which). The CDR3 protein is CAWRVSRVDYGYTF. CDR3 bases: TGTGCCTGGAGGGTCTCGAGGGTGGACTATGGCTACACCTTC.